Listed below are T cell receptor beta chains from one sample, sequenced in a study of blood T cell repertoires in COVID-19. Only in-frame clones appear in the TCRdb table, and some are missing; sequencing was by immunoSEQ multiplex PCR. The sample yields 200,000 to 250,000 clones, approximately 81% seen once. The source material was peripheral blood. These receptors all come from a man younger than 45 with active or convalescent COVID-19. CDR3s include the opening cysteine and the closing phenylalanine or tryptophan. The D gene is left open where the match is weak. Part of the rows lack a size; the others show once, few, many or a class for expanded clones.

TRBJ2-5 | TRBV5-4 | TRBD2 | NA | 15 | CASSLIAGVGETQYF | TGTGCCAGCAGCTTGATCGCGGGAGTAGGGGAGACCCAGTACTTC
TRBJ2-5 | TRBV5-6 | TRBD1 | NA | 13 | CASSLSQGGTQYF | TGTGCCAGCAGCTTGTCACAGGGGGGGACCCAGTACTTC
TRBJ1-1 | TRBV9 | TRBD1 | NA | 14 | CASSPLTGSTEAFF | TGTGCCAGCAGCCCGTTGACAGGGAGCACTGAAGCTTTCTTT
TRBJ2-2 | TRBV28 | NA | NA | 15 | CASSLWLDGREELFF | TGTGCCAGCAGTTTGTGGCTGGACGGCCGGGAAGAGCTGTTTTTT
TRBJ2-7 | TRBV7-3 | TRBD1 | few | 14 | CASTPLSGGLEQYF | TGTGCCAGCACTCCCCTCTCAGGGGGCCTCGAGCAGTACTTC
TRBJ1-6 | TRBV7-3 | TRBD1 | NA | 15 | CASSSGQLFNSPLHF | TGTGCCAGCAGCTCGGGACAGCTTTTTAATTCACCCCTCCACTTT
TRBJ1-3 | TRBV9 | NA | NA | 15 | CASSVGTEYGNTIYF | TGTGCCAGCAGCGTAGGAACAGAGTATGGAAACACCATATATTTT
TRBJ1-2 | TRBV28 | NA | once | 15 | CASSYPAGGRYGYTF | TGTGCCAGCAGTTACCCGGCGGGGGGCCGCTATGGCTACACCTTC
TRBJ2-4 | TRBV5-4 | NA | NA | 14 | CASSSEGVKNIQYF | TGTGCCAGCAGCTCGGAGGGAGTCAAAAACATTCAGTACTTC
TRBJ2-4 | TRBV6-5 | NA | once | 16 | CASSYSLGLGKNIQYF | TGTGCCAGCAGTTACTCCCTTGGACTGGGCAAAAACATTCAGTACTTC
TRBJ2-7 | TRBV27 | NA | NA | 13 | CASSWGGSYEQYF | TGTGCCAGCAGTTGGGGAGGCTCCTACGAGCAGTACTTC
TRBJ2-7 | TRBV3-1/TRBV3-2 | TRBD2 | few | 16 | CASSQEREVLAYEQYF | TGTGCCAGCAGCCAAGAGCGGGAGGTCCTAGCCTACGAGCAGTACTTC
TRBJ2-2 | TRBV5-4 | NA | NA | 15 | CASSLGDRNTGELFF | TGTGCCAGCAGCTTGGGAGACAGGAACACCGGGGAGCTGTTTTTT
TRBJ2-7 | TRBV28 | NA | NA | 12 | CASSLQGGEQYF | TGTGCCAGCAGTCTGCAGGGTGGCGAGCAGTACTTC
TRBJ2-1 | TRBV30 | NA | NA | 13 | CACEADSYNEQFF | TGTGCCTGTGAGGCGGACTCCTACAATGAGCAGTTCTTC
TRBJ2-2 | TRBV6-2/TRBV6-3 | NA | NA | 15 | CASSYTLAITGELFF | TGTGCCAGCAGTTACACCCTAGCGATCACCGGGGAGCTGTTTTTT
TRBJ2-7 | TRBV29-1 | NA | NA | 11 | CSVEDQNEQYF | TGCAGCGTTGAAGATCAAAACGAGCAGTACTTC
TRBJ2-5 | TRBV7-3 | NA | NA | 14 | CASSPEGLGETQYF | TGTGCCAGCAGCCCGGAGGGCCTGGGGGAGACCCAGTACTTC
TRBJ2-7 | TRBV4-2 | TRBD2 | once | 15 | CASSQWAGGPYEQYF | TGTGCCAGCAGCCAATGGGCGGGGGGTCCCTACGAGCAGTACTTC
TRBJ2-5 | TRBV7-9 | NA | NA | 15 | CASSLGTLYQETQYF | TGTGCCAGCAGCTTAGGGACTTTGTACCAAGAGACCCAGTACTTC